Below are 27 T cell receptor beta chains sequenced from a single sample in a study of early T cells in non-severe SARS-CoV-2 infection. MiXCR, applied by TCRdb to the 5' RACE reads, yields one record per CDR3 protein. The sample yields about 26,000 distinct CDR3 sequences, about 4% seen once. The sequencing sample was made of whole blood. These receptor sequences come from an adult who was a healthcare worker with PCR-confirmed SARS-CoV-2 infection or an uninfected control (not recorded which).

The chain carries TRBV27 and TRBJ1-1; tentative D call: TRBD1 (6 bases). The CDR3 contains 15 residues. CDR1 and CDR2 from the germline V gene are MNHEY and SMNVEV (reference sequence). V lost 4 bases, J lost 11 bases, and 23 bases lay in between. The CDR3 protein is CASSSTGKRFLGAFF. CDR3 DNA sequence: TGTGCCAGCAGTTCCACAGGGAAACGATTCCTTGGGGCTTTCTTT.

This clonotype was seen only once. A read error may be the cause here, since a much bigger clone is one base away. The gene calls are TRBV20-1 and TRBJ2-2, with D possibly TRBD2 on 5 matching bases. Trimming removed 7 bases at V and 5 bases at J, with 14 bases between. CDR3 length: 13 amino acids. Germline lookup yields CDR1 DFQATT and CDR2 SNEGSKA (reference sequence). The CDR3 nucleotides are TGCAGTGTTAGCAGGCCGGGGACCGGGGAGCTGTTTTTT. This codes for CSVSRPGTGELFF.

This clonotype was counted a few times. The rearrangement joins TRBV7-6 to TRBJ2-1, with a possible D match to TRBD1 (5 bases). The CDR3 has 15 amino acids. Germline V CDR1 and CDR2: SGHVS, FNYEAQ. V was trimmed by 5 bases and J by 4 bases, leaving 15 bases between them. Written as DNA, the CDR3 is TGTGCCAGCAGCGTTCAGACAGAAATATACAATGAGCAGTTCTTC. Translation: CASSVQTEIYNEQFF.

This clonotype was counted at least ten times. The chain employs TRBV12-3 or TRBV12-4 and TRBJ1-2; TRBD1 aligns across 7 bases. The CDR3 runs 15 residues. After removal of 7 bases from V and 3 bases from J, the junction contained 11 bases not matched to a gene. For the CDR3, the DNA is TGTGCCAGCACCAAGAGAATGCAGGGGGACTATGGCTACACCTTC. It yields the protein CASTKRMQGDYGYTF.

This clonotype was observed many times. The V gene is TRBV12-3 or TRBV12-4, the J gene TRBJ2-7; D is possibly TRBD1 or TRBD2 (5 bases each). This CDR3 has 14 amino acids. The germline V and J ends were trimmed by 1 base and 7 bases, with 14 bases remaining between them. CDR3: CASSLGTPGGEQYF. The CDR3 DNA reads TGTGCCAGCAGTTTAGGTACACCTGGGGGAGAGCAGTACTTC.

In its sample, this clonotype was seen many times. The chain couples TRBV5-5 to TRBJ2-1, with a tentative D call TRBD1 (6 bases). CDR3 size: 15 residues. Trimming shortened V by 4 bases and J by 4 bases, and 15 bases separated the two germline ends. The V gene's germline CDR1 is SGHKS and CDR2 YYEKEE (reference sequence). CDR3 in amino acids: CASSRGTTSYNEQFF. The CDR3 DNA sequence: TGTGCCAGCAGCCGAGGGACAACTAGTTACAATGAGCAGTTCTTC. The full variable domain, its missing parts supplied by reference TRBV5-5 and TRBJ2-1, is DAGVTQSPTHLIKTRGQQVTLRCSPISGHKSVSWYQQVLGQGPQFIFQYYEKEERGRGNFPDRFSARQFPNYSSELNVNALLLGDSALYLCASSRGTTSYNEQFFGPGTRLTVL.

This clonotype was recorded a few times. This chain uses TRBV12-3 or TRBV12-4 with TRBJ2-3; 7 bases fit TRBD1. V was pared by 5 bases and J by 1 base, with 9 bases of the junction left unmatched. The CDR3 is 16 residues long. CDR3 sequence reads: CASSPRQGWGTDTQYF. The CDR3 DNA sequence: TGTGCCAGCAGTCCAAGACAGGGCTGGGGCACAGATACGCAGTATTTT.

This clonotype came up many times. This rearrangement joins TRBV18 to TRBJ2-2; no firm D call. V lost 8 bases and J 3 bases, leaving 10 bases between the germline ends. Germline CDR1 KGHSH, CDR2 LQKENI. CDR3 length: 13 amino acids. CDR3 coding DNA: TGTGCCAGCCCCGTGGTGGACACCGGGGAGCTGTTTTTT. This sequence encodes CASPVVDTGELFF.

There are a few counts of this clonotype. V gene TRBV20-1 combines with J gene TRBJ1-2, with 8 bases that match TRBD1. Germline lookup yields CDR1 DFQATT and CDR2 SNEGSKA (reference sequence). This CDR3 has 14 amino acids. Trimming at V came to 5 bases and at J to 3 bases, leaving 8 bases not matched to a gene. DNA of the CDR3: TGCAGTGCTCAGAGGACAGGGAATTACTATGGCTACACCTTC. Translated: CSAQRTGNYYGYTF.

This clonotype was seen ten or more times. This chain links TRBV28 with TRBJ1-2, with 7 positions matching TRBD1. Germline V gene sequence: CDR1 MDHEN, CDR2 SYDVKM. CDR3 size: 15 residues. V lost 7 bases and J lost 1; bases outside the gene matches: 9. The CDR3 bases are TGTGCCAGCAAAACCGACAGGGACGGTAACTATGGCTACACCTTC. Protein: CASKTDRDGNYGYTF.

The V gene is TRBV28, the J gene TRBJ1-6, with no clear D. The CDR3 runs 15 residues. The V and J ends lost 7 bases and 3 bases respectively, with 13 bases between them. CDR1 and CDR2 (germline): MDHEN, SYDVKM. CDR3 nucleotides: TGTGCCAGCAACGGGGAGGAGGTCTATAATTCACCCCTCCACTTT. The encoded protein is CASNGEEVYNSPLHF.

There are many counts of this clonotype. The CDR3, as DNA: TGTGCCAGCAGCTTAATCATGGGGAACAGCATGAACACTGAAGCTTTCTTT. Its translation is CASSLIMGNSMNTEAFF. The chain couples TRBV7-8 to TRBJ1-1; D gene unclear. Germline-derived CDR1 and CDR2 are SGHVS and FQNEAQ. V shed 2 bases and J shed 0 bases, with 16 bases lying between them. This CDR3 region has 17 residues.

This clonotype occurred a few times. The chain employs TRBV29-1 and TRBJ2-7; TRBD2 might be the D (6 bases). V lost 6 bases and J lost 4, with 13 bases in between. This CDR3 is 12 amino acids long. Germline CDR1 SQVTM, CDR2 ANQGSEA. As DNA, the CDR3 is TGCAGCGTCCCCGGGACTGGGTACGAGCAGTACTTC. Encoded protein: CSVPGTGYEQYF.

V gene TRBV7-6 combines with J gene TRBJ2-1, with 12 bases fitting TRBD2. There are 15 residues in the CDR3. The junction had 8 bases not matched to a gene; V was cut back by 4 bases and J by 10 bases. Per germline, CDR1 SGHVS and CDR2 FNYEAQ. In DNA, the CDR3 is TGTGCCAGCAGCTCAGCTAGCGGGAGGGTAGGGGAGCAGTTCTTC. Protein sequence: CASSSASGRVGEQFF.

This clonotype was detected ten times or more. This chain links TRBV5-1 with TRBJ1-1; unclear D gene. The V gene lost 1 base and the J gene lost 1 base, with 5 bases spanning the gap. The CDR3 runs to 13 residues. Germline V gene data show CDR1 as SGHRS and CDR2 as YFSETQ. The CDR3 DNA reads TGCGCCAGCAGCTTGCCAGAGAACACTGAAGCTTTCTTT. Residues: CASSLPENTEAFF.

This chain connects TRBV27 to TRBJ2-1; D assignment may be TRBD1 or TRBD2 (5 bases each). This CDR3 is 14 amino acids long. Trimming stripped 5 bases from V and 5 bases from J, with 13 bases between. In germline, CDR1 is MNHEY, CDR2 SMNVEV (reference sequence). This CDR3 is CASSGLQGNNEQFF. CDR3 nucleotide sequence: TGTGCCAGCAGTGGACTGCAGGGAAACAATGAGCAGTTCTTC.

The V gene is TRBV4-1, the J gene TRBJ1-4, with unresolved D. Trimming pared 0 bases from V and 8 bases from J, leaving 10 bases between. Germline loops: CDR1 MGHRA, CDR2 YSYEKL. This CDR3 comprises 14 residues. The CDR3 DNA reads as TGCGCCAGCAGCCAAGAGAGGGTCTTCGAAAAACTGTTTTTT. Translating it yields CASSQERVFEKLFF.

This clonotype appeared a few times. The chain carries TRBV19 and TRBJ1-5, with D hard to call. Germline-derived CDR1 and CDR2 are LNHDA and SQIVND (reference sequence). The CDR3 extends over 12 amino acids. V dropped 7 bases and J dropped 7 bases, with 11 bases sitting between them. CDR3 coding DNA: TGTGCCAGTAATCGTCACGGACAGCCCCAGCATTTT. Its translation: CASNRHGQPQHF.

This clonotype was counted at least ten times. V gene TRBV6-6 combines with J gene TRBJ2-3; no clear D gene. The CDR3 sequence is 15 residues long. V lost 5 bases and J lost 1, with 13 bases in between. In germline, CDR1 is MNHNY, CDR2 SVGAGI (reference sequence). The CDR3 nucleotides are TGTGCCAGCAGTGATAGGGTTGGAGGCACAGATACGCAGTATTTT. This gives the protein CASSDRVGGTDTQYF.

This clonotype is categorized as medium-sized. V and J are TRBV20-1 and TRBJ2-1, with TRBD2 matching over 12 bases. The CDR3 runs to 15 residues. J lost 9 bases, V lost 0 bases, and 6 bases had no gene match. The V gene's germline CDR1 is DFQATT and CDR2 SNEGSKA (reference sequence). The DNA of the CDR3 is TGCAGTGCTAGAGATCCTAGCGGGGGGGCTGGTGAGCAGTTCTTC. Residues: CSARDPSGGAGEQFF.

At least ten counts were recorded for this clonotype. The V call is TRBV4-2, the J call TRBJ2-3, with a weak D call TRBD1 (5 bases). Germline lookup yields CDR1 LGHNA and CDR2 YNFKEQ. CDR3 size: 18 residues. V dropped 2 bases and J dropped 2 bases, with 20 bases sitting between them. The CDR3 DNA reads TGTGCCAGCAGCCAAACCAAGGGGCCACAAGTCAACACAGATACGCAGTATTTT. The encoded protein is CASSQTKGPQVNTDTQYF.

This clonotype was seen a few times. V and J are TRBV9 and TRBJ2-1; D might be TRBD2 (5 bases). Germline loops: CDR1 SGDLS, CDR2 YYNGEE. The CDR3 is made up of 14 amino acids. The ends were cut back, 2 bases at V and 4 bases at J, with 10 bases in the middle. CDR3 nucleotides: TGTGCCAGCAGCGTCGGGGAAATATACAATGAGCAGTTCTTC. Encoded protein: CASSVGEIYNEQFF.

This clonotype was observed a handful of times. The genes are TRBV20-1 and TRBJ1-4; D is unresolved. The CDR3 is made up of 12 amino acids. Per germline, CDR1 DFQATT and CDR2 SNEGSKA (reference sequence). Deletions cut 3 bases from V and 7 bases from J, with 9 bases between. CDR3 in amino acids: CSASVYPEKLFF. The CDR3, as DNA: TGCAGTGCTAGCGTCTACCCTGAAAAACTGTTTTTT.

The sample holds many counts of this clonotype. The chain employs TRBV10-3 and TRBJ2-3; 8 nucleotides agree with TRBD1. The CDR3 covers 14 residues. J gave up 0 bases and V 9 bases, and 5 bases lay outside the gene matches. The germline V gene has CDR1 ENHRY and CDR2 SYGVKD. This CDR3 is CAIQGATSTDTQYF. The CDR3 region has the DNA TGTGCCATTCAGGGGGCGACTAGCACAGATACGCAGTATTTT.

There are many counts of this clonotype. CDR3 protein: CSASAGGGLSYEQYF. The CDR3 DNA is TGCAGTGCCTCCGCTGGTGGGGGACTCTCCTACGAGCAGTACTTC. The chain links TRBV20-1 to TRBJ2-7, with D perhaps TRBD2 (6 bases). This CDR3 region has 15 residues. Germline V gene lookup returns CDR1 DFQATT and CDR2 SNEGSKA (reference sequence). The V end was cut by 6 bases, the J end by 0 bases, with 18 bases between.

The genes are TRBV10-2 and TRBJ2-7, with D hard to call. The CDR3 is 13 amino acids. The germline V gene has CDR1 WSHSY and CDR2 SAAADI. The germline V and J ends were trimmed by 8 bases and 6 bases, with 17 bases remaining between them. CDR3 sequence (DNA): TGCGCCAGCTCCCGGCAGCCCCTCGGCGAGCAGTACTTC. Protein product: CASSRQPLGEQYF.

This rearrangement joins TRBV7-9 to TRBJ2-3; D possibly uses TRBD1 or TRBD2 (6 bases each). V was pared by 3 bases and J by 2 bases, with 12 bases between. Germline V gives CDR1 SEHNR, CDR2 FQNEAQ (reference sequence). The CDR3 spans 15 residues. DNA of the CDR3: TGTGCCAGCAGCTTGCGGGGACATAACACAGATACGCAGTATTTT. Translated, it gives CASSLRGHNTDTQYF.